The table lists the clone carrying this T cell receptor beta chain with many counts. Its antigen remains unidentified. V was cut by 1 base and J by 6 bases, with 12 bases left in between. Germline CDR1 is LGHNA and CDR2 is YNFKEQ. The CDR3 extends over 14 amino acids. Noted time point: sample taken at primary tumor resection. No cells were sorted before sequencing. The whole RNA sequenced was extracted from tumor, nontumor lung or frozen PBMC. The 70 or so donors had untreated early-stage non-small cell lung cancer. The data were obtained in a study of spatial heterogeneity in lung cancer. Background on the study: Detection of beta-chain sequences consistently exceeded that of alpha-chain sequences.

In the library, each TCR cDNA molecule bore its own unique molecular identifier. One entry per CDR3 protein, called by TCRdb with MiXCR from the 5' RACE reads. The sample consists of under 100,000 distinct CDR3 sequences, approximately 8.9% of them appearing once. Overall study results and limits: At resection, ubiquitous expanded tumor TCRs appeared in blood more than at follow-up.

The chain combines TRBV4-2 with TRBJ1-2; no definite D call. This TCR was sampled from a male donor with early-stage non-small cell lung cancer. This specimen consisted of PBMCs, obtained at surgery. The CDR3 is CASSQAQVWDGYTF. The CDR3 DNA sequence: TGTGCCAGCAGCCAAGCTCAGGTTTGGGATGGCTACACCTTC.